The sequence of this T cell receptor (beta chain) was determined in a study of identical twins. This clonotype showed up just a few times. TCRdb passed the 5' RACE reads through MiXCR, listing each CDR3 protein once. The sample records 310,000 or so distinct CDR3 sequences, roughly 9% being singletons. In germline, CDR1 is LGHNA, CDR2 YNFKEQ. The V end was cut by 2 bases, the J end by 4 bases, with 9 bases between. CDR3 length: 14 amino acids. This sample was shared with a second study, whose subject was yellow fever vaccine responses in identical twins.

The rearrangement uses TRBV4-2 and TRBJ1-3; no definite D call. The source material was CD8+ T cells sorted from blood. This sequence was found in a woman younger than 35 in good health. The CDR3 reads CASSQTTLGNTIYF. For the CDR3, the DNA is TGTGCCAGCAGCCAAACGACTCTGGGAAACACCATATATTTT.